These 24 T cell receptor beta chains originate from one sample sequenced in a study of molecular identifiers for immune sequencing clone quantification. TCRdb independently ran MiXCR on the PCR reads; one entry per CDR3 protein. The data show around 300,000 distinct CDR3 sequences, with under 25% seen just once and roughly 0.7% held by the top ten. Input material: naive CD8+ T cells from blood, with Jurkat cell RNA spiked in. Subset: FACS-sorted CD8+CD4-CCR7+CD45RA+ naive T cells. The receptors come from a human donor in good health. Some libraries in this study had Jurkat cell RNA spiked in.

The chain recombines TRBV10-3 with TRBJ2-3, with unresolved D. Germline assignment: CDR1 ENHRY and CDR2 SYGVKD. V lost 4 bases and J 1 base, leaving 15 bases between the germline ends. The CDR3 spans 16 residues. CDR3 nucleotides: TGTGCCATCAGTGCCCGACTTACTACCGGCACAGATACGCAGTATTTT. Protein sequence: CAISARLTTGTDTQYF.

This clonotype was detected ten times or more. The chain employs TRBV7-9 and TRBJ1-5; the D gene is possibly TRBD1 (5 bases). From germline, CDR1 is SEHNR and CDR2 FQNEAQ (reference sequence). The CDR3 length is 15 residues. Trimming removed 3 bases from V and 4 bases from J, with 13 bases in between. The CDR3 bases are TGTGCCAGCAGCTTGGAGGGGCCTATTAATCAGCCCCAGCATTTT. This encodes CASSLEGPINQPQHF.

This clonotype was counted at least ten times. The chain combines TRBV7-9 with TRBJ1-4; the D is unclear. V was shortened by 5 bases and J by 5 bases, with 18 bases between the two germline ends. Germline-derived CDR1 and CDR2 are SEHNR and FQNEAQ (reference sequence). The CDR3 covers 16 residues. CDR3 sequence: CASSLSPTAENEKLFF. CDR3 bases: TGTGCCAGCAGCCTCTCCCCTACGGCAGAAAATGAAAAACTGTTTTTT. Looking up the rest from reference TRBV7-9 and TRBJ1-4 gives the full variable domain: DTGVSQNPRHKITKRGQNVTFRCDPISEHNRLYWYRQTLGQGPEFLTYFQNEAQLEKSRLLSDRFSAERPKGSFSTLEIQRTEQGDSAMYLCASSLSPTAENEKLFFGSGTQLSVL.

The gene calls are TRBV10-3 and TRBJ2-5; 8 bases fit TRBD2. The CDR3 spans 17 residues. V lost 3 bases, J lost 2 bases, and 11 bases stayed unmatched. Germline CDR1 ENHRY, CDR2 SYGVKD. Here the CDR3 DNA reads TGTGCCATCAGTGAACGGGGTGATAGCGGGATTCAAGAGACCCAGTACTTC. Translation gives CAISERGDSGIQETQYF.

This clonotype has only a few counts. V usage is TRBV11-2 and J usage is TRBJ1-2; no firm D call. CDR3 length: 15 amino acids. Trimming took off 0 bases at V and 6 bases at J, with 14 bases between the two ends. Germline V lookup: CDR1 SGHAT, CDR2 FQNNGV. CDR3 sequence (DNA): TGTGCCAGCAGCTTAGATCGACTGACACCCCATGGCTACACCTTC. Residues: CASSLDRLTPHGYTF.

About this clonotype: With a much larger clone just one base away, this may be a read error. V gene TRBV7-2 combines with J gene TRBJ1-2; D is uncertain. The germline V gene has CDR1 SGHTA and CDR2 FQGNSA. This CDR3 region has 14 residues. Trimming cost V 2 bases and J 6 bases, with 13 bases left between them. The CDR3 reads CASSLSVRADGYTF. DNA for the CDR3: TGTGCCAGCAGCTTATCCGTACGAGCTGATGGCTACACCTTC.

Of note for this clonotype: A single base separates this from a much larger clone, so it may be a read error. This chain links TRBV29-1 with TRBJ2-5, with 8 positions matching TRBD2. In germline, CDR1 is SQVTM, CDR2 ANQGSEA. The CDR3 runs to 12 residues. In DNA, the CDR3 is TGCAGCGTTTCGGGAGGGCCAGAGACCCTGTACTTC. Its protein product is CSVSGGPETLYF.

This clonotype was detected many times. The chain has TRBV20-1 and TRBJ2-7, with D possibly matching TRBD2 (5 bases). The CDR3 has 13 amino acids. Trimming took 1 base from V and 2 from J, leaving 9 bases between them. CDR1 is DFQATT, CDR2 SNEGSKA, per germline (reference sequence). The CDR3 spells CSARVGRAYEQYF. CDR3 bases: TGCAGTGCTAGAGTGGGGAGAGCCTACGAGCAGTACTTC.

About this clonotype: A much larger clone is a single base away; this may be a read error. The V call is TRBV20-1, the J call TRBJ1-1; D gene uncertain. This CDR3 has 12 amino acids. Germline assignment: CDR1 DFQATT and CDR2 SNEGSKA (reference sequence). The CDR3 loop is CSAYPQNTGAFF. The CDR3 DNA reads as TGCAGTGCCTACCCCCAGAACACTGGAGCTTTCTTT.

This clonotype occurred a few times. This chain links TRBV27 with TRBJ1-5; D may be TRBD1 (5 bases). Trimming removed 3 bases from V and 4 bases from J, with 7 bases in between. Germline V gene data show CDR1 as MNHEY and CDR2 as SMNVEV (reference sequence). This CDR3 comprises 13 residues. CDR3 sequence reads: CASSFRVNQPQHF. The CDR3 DNA is TGTGCCAGCAGTTTCAGGGTGAATCAGCCCCAGCATTTT.

Worth noting for this clonotype: A much larger clone lies one base from this, so it may be a read error. This chain uses TRBV6-5 with TRBJ2-3; the match to TRBD1 covers 7 bases. This CDR3 comprises 14 residues. Germline V gene sequence: CDR1 MNHEY, CDR2 SVGAGI. The CDR3 loop reads CASSYTGASDTLYF. CDR3 nucleotide sequence: TGTGCCAGCAGTTACACAGGGGCTTCAGATACGCTGTATTTT.

This clonotype was detected ten times or more. The chain has TRBV4-3 and TRBJ2-7; 8 positions agree with TRBD2. The trim removed 1 base at V and 1 base at J, leaving 3 bases unmatched. The CDR3 totals 15 residues. The germline V gene encodes CDR1 LGHNA and CDR2 YSLEER. The chain's CDR3 is CASSQGLAPSYEQYF. For the CDR3, the DNA is TGCGCCAGCAGCCAAGGACTAGCGCCTTCCTACGAGCAGTACTTC.

The chain is built from TRBV28 and TRBJ2-5, with D perhaps matching TRBD1 (6 bases). Deletions cut 5 bases from V and 3 bases from J, with 16 bases between. The CDR3 runs 15 residues. CDR1 MDHEN and CDR2 SYDVKM come from the germline V gene. The CDR3 reads CASSLTQQGKETQYF. The CDR3 DNA follows: TGTGCCAGCAGTCTCACACAACAGGGAAAAGAGACCCAGTACTTC.

The CDR3 DNA reads as TGTGCCAGCTGCCCCGGACACTCCTACGAGCAGTACTTC. Translation: CASCPGHSYEQYF. The rearrangement links TRBV2 to TRBJ2-7; tentatively, D is TRBD1 (5 bases). Trimming removed 8 bases at V and 0 bases at J, with 11 bases between. Germline-derived CDR1 and CDR2 are SNHLY and FYNNEI. The CDR3 has 13 residues.

This clonotype was counted at least ten times. The chain combines TRBV14 with TRBJ2-3; D remains ambiguous. Germline V gives CDR1 SGHDN, CDR2 FVKESK. Trimming removed 1 base from V and 2 bases from J, with 16 bases in between. The CDR3 runs to 17 residues. The CDR3: CASSQVSVKTFTDTQYF. CDR3 nucleotide sequence: TGTGCCAGCAGCCAAGTGTCAGTTAAGACCTTCACAGATACGCAGTATTTT.

This chain uses TRBV12-3 or TRBV12-4 with TRBJ1-3; the D is unclear. This CDR3 has 15 residues. The V gene lost 7 bases and the J gene lost 0 bases, with 13 bases spanning the gap. The CDR3 here is CASTEDSNSGNTIYF. The CDR3, as DNA: TGTGCCAGCACTGAGGATTCGAACTCTGGAAACACCATATATTTT.

Points on this clonotype: This sequence may be a read error, since a much larger clone differs from it by one base. The V gene is TRBV4-2, the J gene TRBJ2-7; D unresolved. There are 16 residues in the CDR3. The germline V gene has CDR1 LGHNA and CDR2 YNFKEQ. CDR3 sequence (DNA): TGTGCCGGCAGCCAAGATGCTCGAGGCAAGAAATACGAGCAGTACTTC. This encodes CAGSQDARGKKYEQYF.

The gene calls are TRBV7-9 and TRBJ2-1, with D possibly TRBD2 on 7 matching bases. This CDR3 has 15 residues. From germline, CDR1 is SEHNR and CDR2 FQNEAQ (reference sequence). The ends were cut back, 2 bases at V and 8 bases at J, with 16 bases in the middle. The CDR3 loop is CASSLYGGGWYEQFF. CDR3 nucleotides: TGTGCCAGCAGCTTATATGGCGGGGGCTGGTATGAGCAGTTCTTC.

This chain joins TRBV4-2 and TRBJ1-1, with D perhaps TRBD1 (5 bases). The germline CDR1 and CDR2 sequences are LGHNA and YNFKEQ. The germline V and J ends were trimmed by 4 bases and 4 bases, with 19 bases remaining between them. The CDR3 contains 16 residues. The CDR3 bases are TGTGCCAGCAGCCCGGCCTGGGGGGGGGTTGGCACTGAAGCTTTCTTT. Amino acid sequence: CASSPAWGGVGTEAFF.

There are a few counts of this clonotype. V usage is TRBV4-3 and J usage is TRBJ1-4, with 8 nucleotides matching TRBD1. This CDR3 has 18 amino acids. After removal of 0 bases from V and 1 base from J, the junction contained 7 bases not matched to a gene. Germline V gene lookup returns CDR1 LGHNA and CDR2 YSLEER. The CDR3 is CASSQDLTGGITNEKLFF. In DNA form, the CDR3 reads TGCGCCAGCAGCCAAGATCTAACAGGGGGTATAACTAATGAAAAACTGTTTTTT.

This clonotype has ten or more counts. The chain joins TRBV20-1 to TRBJ2-7; 8 bases are shared with TRBD2. J lost 0 bases, V lost 5 bases, and 6 bases had no gene match. CDR1 is DFQATT and CDR2 is SNEGSKA in the germline V gene (reference sequence). The CDR3 extends over 14 amino acids. The CDR3 protein is CSAFSGASSYEQYF. DNA for the CDR3: TGCAGTGCTTTTAGCGGGGCTAGCTCCTACGAGCAGTACTTC.

This clonotype occurred a few times. This rearrangement joins TRBV12-3 or TRBV12-4 to TRBJ2-5; 11 bases match TRBD2. Trimming removed 4 bases from V and 2 bases from J; junction bases left unmatched: 3. CDR3 size: 15 residues. The DNA for the CDR3 is TGTGCCAGCAGTTCAAGACTAGCGGGGCAAGAGACCCAGTACTTC. It is translated as CASSSRLAGQETQYF.

This clonotype was picked up a small number of times. V is TRBV6-2 or TRBV6-3 and J is TRBJ2-1, with D maybe TRBD2 (6 bases). CDR1 and CDR2 (germline): MNHEY, SVGEGT. This CDR3 spans 17 amino acids. V was pared by 7 bases and J by 2 bases, with 21 bases between. The CDR3 loop reads CASTPGGVALTYNEQFF. The CDR3 nucleotides are TGTGCCAGCACCCCGGGCGGGGTTGCCCTTACCTACAATGAGCAGTTCTTC.

The rearrangement joins TRBV6-2 or TRBV6-3 to TRBJ2-3; TRBD2 agrees at 9 bases. The CDR3 extends over 19 amino acids. Trimming cost V 0 bases and J 6 bases; bases outside gene matches: 16. Germline values: CDR1 MNHEY, CDR2 SVGEGT. DNA for the CDR3: TGTGCCAGCAGTTACTCGACCGAAGGTGCTAGCGGGGCGCCTGATACGCAGTATTTT. Protein sequence: CASSYSTEGASGAPDTQYF.